This T cell receptor beta chain was recorded in a study of cytotoxic CD8 clonotypes in ibrutinib-treated CLL. Profiled with immunoSEQ multiplex PCR; TCRdb holds only in-frame clones, not every one. The table records around 330,000 clones, roughly 67% of them present only once. The germline gives CDR1 SGDLS, CDR2 YYNGEE. Trimming left V 0 bases short and J 2 bases short, with 9 bases between. This CDR3 has 15 residues. Sequences were derived from PBMCs, sampled after 36 months of ibrutinib treatment. This clonotype was obtained from a human donor with chronic lymphocytic leukemia. The V gene is TRBV9, the J gene TRBJ1-3; a weak D match, TRBD1 (5 bases). The CDR3 spells CASSVGIGAGNTIYF. Written as DNA, the CDR3 is TGTGCCAGCAGCGTAGGTATAGGGGCTGGAAACACCATATATTTT. Full variable domain (outside the CDR3, taken from reference TRBV9 and TRBJ1-3): DSGVTQTPKHLITATGQRVTLRCSPRSGDLSVYWYQQSLDQGLQFLIQYYNGEERAKGNILERFSAQQFPDLHSELNLSSLELGDSALYFCASSVGIGAGNTIYFGEGSWLTVV.